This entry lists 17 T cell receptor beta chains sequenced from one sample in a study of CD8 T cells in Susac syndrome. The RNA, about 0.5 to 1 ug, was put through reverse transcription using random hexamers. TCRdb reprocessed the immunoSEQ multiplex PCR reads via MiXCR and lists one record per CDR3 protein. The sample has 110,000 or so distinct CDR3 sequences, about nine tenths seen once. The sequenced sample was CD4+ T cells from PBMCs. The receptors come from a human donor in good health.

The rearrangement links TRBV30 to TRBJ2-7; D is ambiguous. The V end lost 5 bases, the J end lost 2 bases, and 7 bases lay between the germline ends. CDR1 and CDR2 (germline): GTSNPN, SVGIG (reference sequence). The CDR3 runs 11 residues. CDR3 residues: CAWARTYEQYF. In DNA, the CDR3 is TGTGCCTGGGCGCGGACCTACGAGCAGTACTTC. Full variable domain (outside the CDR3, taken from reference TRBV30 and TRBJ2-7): SQTIHQWPATLVQPVGSPLSLECTVEGTSNPNLYWYRQAAGRGLQLLFYSVGIGQISSEVPQNLSASRPQDRQFILSSKKLLLSDSGFYLCAWARTYEQYFGPGTRLTVT.

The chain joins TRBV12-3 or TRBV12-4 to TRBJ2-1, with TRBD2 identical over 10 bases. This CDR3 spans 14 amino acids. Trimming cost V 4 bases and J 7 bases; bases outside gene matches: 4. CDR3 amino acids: CASSSSGSRNEQFF. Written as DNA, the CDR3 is TGTGCCAGCAGTTCTAGCGGGAGTCGGAATGAGCAGTTCTTC.

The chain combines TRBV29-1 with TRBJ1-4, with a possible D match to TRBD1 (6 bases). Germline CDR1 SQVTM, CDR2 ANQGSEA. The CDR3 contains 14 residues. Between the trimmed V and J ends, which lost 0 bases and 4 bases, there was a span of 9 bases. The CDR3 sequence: CSVEEGTSNEKLFF. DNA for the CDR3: TGCAGCGTTGAAGAAGGGACAAGTAATGAAAAACTGTTTTTT.

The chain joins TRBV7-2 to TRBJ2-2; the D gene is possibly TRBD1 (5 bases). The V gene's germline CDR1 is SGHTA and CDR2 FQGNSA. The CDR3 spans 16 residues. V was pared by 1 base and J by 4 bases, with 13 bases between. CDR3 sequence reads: CASSLVRGVGTGELFF. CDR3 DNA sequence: TGTGCCAGCAGCTTAGTAAGGGGCGTGGGCACCGGGGAGCTGTTTTTT.

CDR3 residues: CASSQDGQGEGSGANVLTF. CDR3 DNA: TGCGCCAGCAGCCAGGACGGACAGGGGGAAGGCTCTGGGGCCAACGTCCTGACTTTC. The chain recombines TRBV4-3 with TRBJ2-6, with 10 bases fitting TRBD1. With 3 bases clipped from V and 0 bases from J, the junction kept 8 bases outside the gene matches. Germline V CDR1 and CDR2: LGHNA, YSLEER. There are 19 residues in the CDR3.

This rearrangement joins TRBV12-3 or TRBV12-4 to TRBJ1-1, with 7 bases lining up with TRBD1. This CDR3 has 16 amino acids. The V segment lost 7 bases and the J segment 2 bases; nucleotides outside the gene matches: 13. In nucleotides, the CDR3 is TGTGCCAGCACCAGGGGGGGGATGCGGTTTAACACTGAAGCTTTCTTT. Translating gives CASTRGGMRFNTEAFF.

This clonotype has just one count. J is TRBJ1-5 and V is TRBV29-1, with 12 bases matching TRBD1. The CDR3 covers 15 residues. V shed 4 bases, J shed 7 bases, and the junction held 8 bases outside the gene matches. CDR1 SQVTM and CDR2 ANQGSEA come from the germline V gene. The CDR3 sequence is CSVGVGQGARQPQHF. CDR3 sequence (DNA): TGCAGCGTTGGGGTGGGACAGGGGGCAAGGCAGCCCCAGCATTTT.

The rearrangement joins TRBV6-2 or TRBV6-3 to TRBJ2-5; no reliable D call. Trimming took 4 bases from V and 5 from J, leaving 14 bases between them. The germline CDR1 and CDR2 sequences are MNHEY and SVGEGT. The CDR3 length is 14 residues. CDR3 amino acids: CASSWVGLSETQYF. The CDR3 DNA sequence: TGTGCCAGCAGTTGGGTGGGATTGTCGGAGACCCAGTACTTC.

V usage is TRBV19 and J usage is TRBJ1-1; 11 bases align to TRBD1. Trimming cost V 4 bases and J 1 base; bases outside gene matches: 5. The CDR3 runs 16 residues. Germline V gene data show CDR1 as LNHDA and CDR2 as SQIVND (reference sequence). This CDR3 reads CASSRRTGGANTEAFF. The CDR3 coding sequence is TGTGCCAGTAGTAGAAGGACAGGGGGCGCGAACACTGAAGCTTTCTTT.

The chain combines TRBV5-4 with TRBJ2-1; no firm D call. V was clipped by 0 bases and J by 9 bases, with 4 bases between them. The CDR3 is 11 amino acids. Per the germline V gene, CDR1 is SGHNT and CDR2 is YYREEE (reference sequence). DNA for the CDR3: TGTGCCAGCAGCTTGGACAGTGAGCAGTTCTTC. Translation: CASSLDSEQFF.

The CDR3 here is CSARDTGSSYEQYF. CDR3 coding DNA: TGCAGTGCTAGAGATACCGGGTCCTCCTACGAGCAGTACTTC. This sequence joins TRBV20-1 and TRBJ2-7; D gene uncertain. V lost 0 bases to trimming and J lost 0 bases, with 9 bases between them. There are 14 residues in the CDR3. Germline V gene data show CDR1 as DFQATT and CDR2 as SNEGSKA (reference sequence).

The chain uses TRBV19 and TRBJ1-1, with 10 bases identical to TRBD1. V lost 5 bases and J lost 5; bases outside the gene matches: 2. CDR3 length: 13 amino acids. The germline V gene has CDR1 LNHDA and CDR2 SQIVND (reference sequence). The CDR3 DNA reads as TGTGCCAGTAGTTTGGACAGGGGGACTGAAGCTTTCTTT. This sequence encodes CASSLDRGTEAFF.

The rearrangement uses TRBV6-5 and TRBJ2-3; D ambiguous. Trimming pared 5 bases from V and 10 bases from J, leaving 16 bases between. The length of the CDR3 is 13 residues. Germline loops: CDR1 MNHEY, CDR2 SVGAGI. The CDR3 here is CASSPVLSESQYF. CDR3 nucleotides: TGTGCCAGCAGTCCGGTGCTGAGCGAGTCGCAGTATTTT.

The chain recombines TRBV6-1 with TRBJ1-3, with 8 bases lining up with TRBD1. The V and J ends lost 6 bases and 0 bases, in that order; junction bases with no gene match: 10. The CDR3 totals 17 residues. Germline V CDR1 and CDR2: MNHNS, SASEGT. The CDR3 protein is CASSLPGTGFSGNTIYF. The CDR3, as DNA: TGTGCCAGCAGCCTTCCCGGGACAGGCTTCTCTGGAAACACCATATATTTT.

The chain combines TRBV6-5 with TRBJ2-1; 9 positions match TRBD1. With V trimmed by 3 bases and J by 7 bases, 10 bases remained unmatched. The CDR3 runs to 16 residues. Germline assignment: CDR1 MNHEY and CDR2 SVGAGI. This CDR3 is CASSYSGTGMFNEQFF. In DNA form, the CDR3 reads TGTGCCAGCAGTTATTCGGGGACAGGGATGTTTAATGAGCAGTTCTTC.

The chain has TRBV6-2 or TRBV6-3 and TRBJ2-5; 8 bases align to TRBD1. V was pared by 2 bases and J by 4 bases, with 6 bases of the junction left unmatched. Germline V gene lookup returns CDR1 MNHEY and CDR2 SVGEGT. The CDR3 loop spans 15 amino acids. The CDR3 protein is CASSYGQGGLETQYF. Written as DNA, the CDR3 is TGTGCCAGCAGTTACGGACAGGGTGGGCTAGAGACCCAGTACTTC.

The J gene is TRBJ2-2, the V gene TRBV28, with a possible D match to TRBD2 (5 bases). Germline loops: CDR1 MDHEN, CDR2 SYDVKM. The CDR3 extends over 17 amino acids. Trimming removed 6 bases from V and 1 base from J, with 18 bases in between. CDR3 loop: CASRGEERTENTGELFF. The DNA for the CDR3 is TGTGCCAGCAGAGGAGAGGAGCGGACCGAGAACACCGGGGAGCTGTTTTTT.